This TCR beta chain stems from a study of blood T cell repertoires in COVID-19. Across the whole study: From the United States, Italy and Spain came samples of acute and convalescent COVID-19.

Assay: immunoSEQ multiplex PCR; the TCRdb copy retains only in-frame clones and omits some. The sample gives some 170,000 clones, roughly 80% of which show up once; about 10% is in the top ten. This CDR3 has 14 residues. The germline V gene has CDR1 SQVTM and CDR2 ANQGSEA. V was trimmed by 4 bases and J by 4 bases, leaving 16 bases between them. Patients of the Seattle cohort, enrolled during active infection, were followed longitudinally. This receptor was identified in a woman between 40 and 50 years old with COVID-19, enrolled during active disease. The chain is built from TRBV29-1 and TRBJ1-2; D not certain. Sequencing was carried out using peripheral blood. Here the CDR3 DNA reads TGCAGCGTTGTGGATATTGCCAGGCCCTATGGCTACACCTTC. This gives the protein CSVVDIARPYGYTF.